This TCR beta chain came from a study of fetal regulatory T cell absence and autoimmunity. This clone was detected only a few times. The antigen remains unidentified. Sequencing was at survey level. Produced via immunoSEQ multiplex PCR; TCRdb's table is partial and in-frame only. This sample has some 44,000 clones, with roughly four fifths found just once. Study-wide results and limits: Compared with cord blood, pancreas showed oligoclonal TCR enrichment, some clones over 80-fold. Pancreas and cord blood did not differ much in TRB family usage.

The CDR3 totals 12 residues. Trimming removed 1 base from V and 3 bases from J, with 4 bases in between. Germline CDR1 and CDR2: SNHLY and FYNNEI. The sequence was collected from a newborn boy with IPEX syndrome. The rearrangement uses TRBV2 and TRBJ2-7; D is undetermined. Sequencing was performed on cord blood. CDR3 loop: CASSEEYYEQYF. In DNA, the CDR3 is TGTGCCAGCAGTGAAGAGTACTACGAGCAGTACTTC.